One and the same sample provided the 5 T cell receptor beta chains below, sequenced in a study of CD8+CD57+ T cells in acquired aplastic anemia. Patients picked for sequencing had shown CD8+CD57+ cell expansion detected by flow cytometry. Genomic DNA acted as the template from which TCR beta VDJ combination and CDR3 sequence profiling were carried out. MiXCR was run by TCRdb on the reads, yielding one entry per CDR3 protein. The sample lists about 95,000 distinct CDR3 sequences; 55% to 80% were seen once. Sequencing input: sorted CD4+, CD8+, or CD8+CD57+ T cells (not recorded which) from PBMCs. The receptors derive from a human donor with aplastic anemia.

This clonotype was counted at least ten times. The genes are TRBV6-4 and TRBJ2-2; no clear D gene. The V and J ends lost 3 bases and 3 bases respectively, with 8 bases between them. This CDR3 is 14 amino acids long. The germline gives CDR1 MRHNA, CDR2 SNTAGT. Here the CDR3 reads CASSDNSHTGELFF. CDR3 nucleotide sequence: TGTGCCAGCAGTGATAACAGTCACACCGGGGAGCTGTTTTTT.

The rearrangement uses TRBV7-9 and TRBJ2-2, with unresolved D. Trimming removed 3 bases at V and 13 bases at J, with 9 bases between. Germline V gives CDR1 SEHNR, CDR2 FQNEAQ (reference sequence). The CDR3 consists of 11 residues. The CDR3 sequence: CASSFSGGLFF. CDR3 nucleotides: TGTGCCAGCAGCTTTTCAGGCGGGCTGTTTTTT.

The chain couples TRBV20-1 to TRBJ2-7; D not certain. V was cut by 6 bases and J by 8 bases, with 11 bases left in between. Germline V gene sequence: CDR1 DFQATT, CDR2 SNEGSKA (reference sequence). The CDR3 runs to 10 residues. The CDR3 region has the DNA TGCAGTGCCCTTGCTGTACAGCAGTACTTC. It yields the protein CSALAVQQYF.

The chain has TRBV7-8 and TRBJ2-1; 9 positions agree with TRBD1. CDR1 and CDR2 from the germline V gene are SGHVS and FQNEAQ. The CDR3 runs to 13 residues. After removal of 3 bases from V and 10 bases from J, the junction contained 4 bases not matched to a gene. CDR3 residues: CASSFTGGEEQFF. As DNA, the CDR3 is TGTGCCAGCAGCTTCACAGGGGGCGAGGAGCAGTTCTTC.

Of note for this clonotype: One end of the junction does not line up with germline, which may come from a read error. This chain uses TRBV15 with TRBJ1-3, with 8 bases that match TRBD1. CDR3 length: 17 amino acids. Germline V CDR1 and CDR2: LNHNV, YYDKDF (reference sequence). In DNA form, the CDR3 reads TGTGCCACCAACAGAGATTCAGTGGACAGGGTTGGGAACACCATATATTTT. This encodes CATNRDSVDRVGNTIYF.